This T cell receptor beta chain was recovered during a study of blood T cell repertoires in COVID-19. Whole-study context: The United States, Italy and Spain were the sources of the acute and convalescent COVID-19 samples. From T cells, B-cell-depleted T cells, or PBMCs came the material, which was cDNA or gDNA.

The sample holds one count of this clone. In the authors' workflow: Estimation of nucleated cell counts was performed using reference gene primer amplification. The assay was immunoSEQ multiplex PCR, and TCRdb's table has in-frame clones only and misses some. For V, J and clone size, that table is used; D and trimming come from the DNA. This sample yields 100,000 to 150,000 clones, of which roughly 90% are seen a single time; about 4.5% belongs to the top ten. Germline loops: CDR1 SGHVS, CDR2 FQNEAQ. With V trimmed by 7 bases and J by 5 bases, 5 bases remained unmatched. The CDR3 is made up of 13 amino acids.

This sequence originates from a man aged 35 to 55 with acute or convalescent COVID-19. The genes are TRBV7-8 and TRBJ1-5, with 7 bases fitting TRBD1. Input material: peripheral blood. In DNA form, the CDR3 reads TGTGCCAGCAACGACAGGGTGGATCAGCCCCAGCATTTT. Protein sequence: CASNDRVDQPQHF. Full variable domain (remainder filled in from reference TRBV7-8 and TRBJ1-5): GAGVSQSPRYKVAKRGQDVALRCDPISGHVSLFWYQQALGQGPEFLTYFQNEAQLDKSGLPSDRFFAERPEGSVSTLKIQRTQQEDSAVYLCASNDRVDQPQHFGDGTRLSIL.